This TCR beta chain derives from a study of cytomegalovirus exposure and HLA in healthy donors. The germline V gene has CDR1 KGHSH and CDR2 LQKENI. Trimming cost V 3 bases and J 5 bases; bases outside gene matches: 10. The CDR3 spans 17 residues. It was with 60 Vbeta and 13 Jbeta primers that the PCR ran. Sequencing used immunoSEQ multiplex PCR; TCRdb keeps in-frame clones, though not all of them. This table has around 220,000 clones, 60% to 85% appearing once. This clone has more than one count but fewer than ten. The chain combines TRBV18 with TRBJ1-4; TRBD1 agrees at 9 bases. The sequence was obtained from a man in his forties in good health and CMV-seronegative. Sequences were obtained from PBMCs. The CDR3 region is CASSPPPLGQGNEKLFF. DNA for the CDR3: TGTGCCAGCTCACCGCCCCCATTAGGACAGGGGAATGAAAAACTGTTTTTT.